The 15 T cell receptor beta chains listed next were all sequenced from one sample in a study of T cells in Graves' hyperthyroidism and ophthalmopathy. Amplified TCR beta CDR3 regions derived from RNA transcripts. The TCR CDR3 first-round RT-PCR relied on the HTBI primer set. MiXCR, run by TCRdb on the multiplex PCR reads, gives a single entry per CDR3 protein. The table has more than 500,000 distinct CDR3 sequences, 16% seen once. Sequencing used blood. Receptors were obtained from a woman under 40 with Graves' hyperthyroidism.

This clonotype was seen at least ten times. The rearrangement uses TRBV6-1 and TRBJ2-7; weak D call: TRBD1 (6 bases). CDR3 length: 18 amino acids. CDR1 and CDR2 from the germline V gene are MNHNS and SASEGT. Trimming cost V 4 bases and J 2 bases, with 24 bases left between them. The CDR3 DNA reads as TGTGCCAGCAGTGTTTGGGGGCGACACTCCAGGACCACCTACGAGCAGTACTTC. This encodes CASSVWGRHSRTTYEQYF.

The V and J genes are TRBV4-1 and TRBJ2-3; 11 bases map to TRBD2. The CDR3 has 18 residues. Germline V gene data show CDR1 as MGHRA and CDR2 as YSYEKL. V lost 0 bases to trimming and J lost 1 base; unmatched junction nucleotides: 6. The CDR3 DNA reads as TGCGCCAGCAGCCAAGATAGCCTAGCGGGAGGTGGCACAGATACGCAGTATTTT. This gives the protein CASSQDSLAGGGTDTQYF.

This clonotype appeared many times. The V and J genes are TRBV20-1 and TRBJ2-3, with 7 bases identical to TRBD2. The CDR3 extends over 16 amino acids. Germline assignment: CDR1 DFQATT and CDR2 SNEGSKA (reference sequence). Unmatched junction bases numbered 9, after V lost 2 bases and J lost 1 base. The DNA of the CDR3 is TGCAGTGCTAGAAGGCGGGAGAGGGTAGGCACAGATACGCAGTATTTT. Encoded protein: CSARRRERVGTDTQYF.

This clonotype appeared many times. Here the CDR3 DNA reads TGTGCCAGCAGCCAAGATTCTTTGAACACTGAAGCTTTCTTT. It codes for CASSQDSLNTEAFF. The chain recombines TRBV3-1 with TRBJ1-1; D gene ambiguous. The CDR3 length is 14 residues. CDR1 and CDR2 (germline): LGHDT, YNNKEL (reference sequence). V lost 0 bases, J lost 0 bases, and 5 bases lay in between.

The CDR3 sequence is CASSYTPARDTGELFF. The CDR3 bases are TGTGCCAGCAGCTACACACCGGCCAGAGACACCGGGGAGCTGTTTTTT. This rearrangement joins TRBV5-6 to TRBJ2-2; D not resolved. Trimming stripped 3 bases from V and 3 bases from J, with 15 bases between. Germline V CDR1 and CDR2: SGHDT, YYEEEE. This CDR3 region has 16 residues.

This clonotype was recorded many times. The chain links TRBV20-1 to TRBJ1-1, with D perhaps matching TRBD1 (6 bases). The CDR3 spans 14 residues. V lost 0 bases and J lost 5, with 13 bases in between. CDR1 and CDR2 (germline): DFQATT, SNEGSKA (reference sequence). The CDR3 is CSARELLRGTEAFF. CDR3 bases: TGCAGTGCTAGAGAGTTGTTAAGGGGGACTGAAGCTTTCTTT.

The V call is TRBV29-1, the J call TRBJ2-3, with TRBD1 identical over 7 bases. From germline, CDR1 is SQVTM and CDR2 ANQGSEA. V lost 4 bases to trimming and J lost 2 bases; unmatched junction nucleotides: 12. This CDR3 region has 16 residues. The CDR3, as DNA: TGCAGCGTTGGGGGACAGACCCCGAAACCCACAGATACGCAGTATTTT. Protein sequence: CSVGGQTPKPTDTQYF.

This clonotype has more than one count but fewer than ten. The rearrangement joins TRBV15 to TRBJ1-5; D is uncertain. CDR1 and CDR2 (germline): LNHNV, YYDKDF (reference sequence). The CDR3 has 19 amino acids. V dropped 0 bases and J dropped 0 bases, with 18 bases sitting between them. The CDR3: CATSRDSLKTAYSNQPQHF. In DNA, the CDR3 is TGTGCCACCAGCAGAGACTCCTTAAAGACGGCTTATAGCAATCAGCCCCAGCATTTT.

This clonotype was detected a few times. The rearrangement joins TRBV10-3 to TRBJ2-1, with D maybe TRBD1 (5 bases). The CDR3 length is 16 residues. CDR1 and CDR2 from the germline V gene are ENHRY and SYGVKD. Trimming stripped 4 bases from V and 4 bases from J, with 17 bases between. CDR3 sequence reads: CAISVFGQGLYNEQFF. Here the CDR3 DNA reads TGTGCCATCAGTGTCTTCGGACAAGGGTTATACAATGAGCAGTTCTTC.

Ten or more counts support this clonotype. The rearrangement joins TRBV12-3 or TRBV12-4 to TRBJ2-3; tentatively, D is TRBD2 (5 bases). The V gene lost 6 bases and the J gene lost 2 bases, with 9 bases spanning the gap. The CDR3 sequence is 13 residues long. The CDR3 region has the DNA TGTGCCAGCAGCCAGAGGGCCACAGATACGCAGTATTTT. This gives the protein CASSQRATDTQYF.

This clonotype has just a few counts. The chain recombines TRBV12-3 or TRBV12-4 with TRBJ1-5; 8 bases map to TRBD1. Unmatched junction bases numbered 17, after V lost 2 bases and J lost 2 bases. The CDR3 runs 20 residues. The chain's CDR3 is CASSLRSRGLQVEGNQPQHF. CDR3 coding DNA: TGTGCCAGCAGTTTACGGAGCAGGGGGCTTCAAGTCGAGGGCAATCAGCCCCAGCATTTT.

This clonotype was counted many times. The V and J genes are TRBV7-2 and TRBJ2-2; D possibly corresponds to TRBD1 (6 bases). This CDR3 has 14 amino acids. Trimming shortened V by 2 bases and J by 6 bases, and 10 bases separated the two germline ends. CDR1 and CDR2 (germline): SGHTA, FQGNSA. CDR3 in amino acids: CASSLYRAAGELFF. The CDR3 coding sequence is TGTGCCAGCAGCTTATACAGGGCGGCCGGGGAGCTGTTTTTT.

The V and J genes are TRBV4-2 and TRBJ1-2; D unclear. Germline CDR1 reads LGHNA; CDR2 reads YNFKEQ. Trimming left V 2 bases short and J 0 bases short, with 7 bases between. The CDR3 has 14 residues. The CDR3 sequence is CASSQIGTNYGYTF. In nucleotides, the CDR3 is TGTGCCAGCAGCCAAATCGGGACTAACTATGGCTACACCTTC.

Many counts were recorded for this clonotype. The rearrangement uses TRBV27 and TRBJ1-2; TRBD1 aligns across 8 bases. V trimming: 2 bases; J trimming: 4 bases; junction bases outside the gene matches: 3. This CDR3 is 14 amino acids long. The V gene's germline CDR1 is MNHEY and CDR2 SMNVEV (reference sequence). CDR3 region: CASSLTGQAYGYTF. The CDR3 nucleotides read TGTGCCAGCAGTTTAACGGGACAGGCCTATGGCTACACCTTC.

The CDR3 DNA reads as TGTGCCAGCAGTGACCAGCGGGAGATCCACAATGAGCAGTTCTTC. It specifies CASSDQREIHNEQFF. The V and J genes are TRBV2 and TRBJ2-1; 8 bases line up with TRBD2. The CDR3 is 15 residues long. V trimming: 3 bases; J trimming: 5 bases; junction bases outside the gene matches: 6. Germline V gives CDR1 SNHLY, CDR2 FYNNEI.